This TCR beta chain is drawn from a study of T cells in Graves' hyperthyroidism and ophthalmopathy. This clonotype was seen a few times. From RNA transcripts, TCR beta CDR3 regions were amplified. HTBI primers drove first-round RT-PCR of the TCR CDR3. TCRdb itself ran the multiplex PCR reads through MiXCR, one entry per CDR3 protein. Here the sample spans more than 350,000 distinct CDR3 sequences, around 14% being singletons. Per the germline V gene, CDR1 is LNHNV and CDR2 is YYDKDF (reference sequence). The ends were cut back, 8 bases at V and 0 bases at J, with 16 bases in the middle. The CDR3 covers 15 residues.

This chain uses TRBV15 with TRBJ1-2, with D perhaps TRBD1 (5 bases). The source of this sequence is a woman younger than 45 with Graves' hyperthyroidism. The material sequenced was blood. CDR3 sequence (DNA): TGTGCCACCTCCAGGGAGGGGCGGACTAACTATGGCTACACCTTC. Translated, it gives CATSREGRTNYGYTF.